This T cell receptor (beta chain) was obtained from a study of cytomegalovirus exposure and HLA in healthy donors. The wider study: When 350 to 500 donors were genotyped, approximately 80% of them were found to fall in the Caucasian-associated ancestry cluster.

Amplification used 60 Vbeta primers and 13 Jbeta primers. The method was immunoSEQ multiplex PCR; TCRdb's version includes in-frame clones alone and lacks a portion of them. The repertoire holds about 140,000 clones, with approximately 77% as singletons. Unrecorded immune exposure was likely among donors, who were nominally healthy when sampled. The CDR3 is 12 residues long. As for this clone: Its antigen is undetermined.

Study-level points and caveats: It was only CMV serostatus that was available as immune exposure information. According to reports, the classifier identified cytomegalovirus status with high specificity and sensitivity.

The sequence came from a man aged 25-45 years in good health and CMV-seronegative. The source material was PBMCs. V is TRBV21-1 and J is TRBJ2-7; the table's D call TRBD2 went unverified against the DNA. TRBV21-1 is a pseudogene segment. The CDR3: CARSLFAYEQYF. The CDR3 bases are TGTGCCAGGTCGCTATTTGCCTACGAGCAGTACTTC.